The 19 T cell receptor beta chains below were found in one sample sequenced in a study of blood T cell repertoires in COVID-19. Method: immunoSEQ multiplex PCR; TCRdb's copy keeps in-frame clones and lacks some. Of about 200,000 clones listed, roughly 87% are singletons. Sample: peripheral blood. The receptors originated from a man aged 35-49 years with active or convalescent COVID-19.

CDR3 in DNA: TGTGCCAGCAGTTATATGACAGGGACTAATGAAAAACTGTTTTTT. It translates to CASSYMTGTNEKLFF. The genes are TRBV6-5 and TRBJ1-4; 7 bases map to TRBD1. Germline V gene lookup returns CDR1 MNHEY and CDR2 SVGAGI. The junction had 3 bases not matched to a gene; V was cut back by 3 bases and J by 2 bases. The CDR3 extends over 15 amino acids.

The chain combines TRBV7-3 with TRBJ2-2, with TRBD2 matching over 11 bases. The CDR3 extends over 17 amino acids. Germline assignment: CDR1 SGHTA and CDR2 FQGTGA. V shed 1 base, J shed 6 bases, and the junction held 7 bases outside the gene matches. CDR3 nucleotides: TGTGCCAGCAGCTTAATGGGCCTAGCGGGAGGAGCCGGGGAGCTGTTTTTT. This codes for CASSLMGLAGGAGELFF.

This sequence joins TRBV9 and TRBJ2-5; no definite D call. The CDR3 has 15 residues. CDR1 is SGDLS, CDR2 YYNGEE, per germline. V was cut by 0 bases and J by 2 bases, with 11 bases left in between. CDR3 nucleotides: TGTGCCAGCAGCGTAGATCCTCTGAGGCAAGAGACCCAGTACTTC. This encodes CASSVDPLRQETQYF.

The V call is TRBV6-6, the J call TRBJ2-1, with TRBD1 as a possible D gene (6 bases). Trimming shortened V by 2 bases and J by 5 bases, and 16 bases separated the two germline ends. The CDR3 runs to 16 residues. CDR1 MNHNY and CDR2 SVGAGI come from the germline V gene (reference sequence). CDR3 DNA sequence: TGTGCCAGCAGTTACCCTCCCCAGGGGTCGAACAATGAGCAGTTCTTC. Its translation: CASSYPPQGSNNEQFF.

CDR3 loop: CASSPGLANTGELFF. DNA of the CDR3: TGTGCCAGCTCACCGGGACTCGCGAACACCGGGGAGCTGTTTTTT. This rearrangement joins TRBV18 to TRBJ2-2, with D possibly matching TRBD2 (6 bases). The CDR3 sequence is 15 residues long. V lost 3 bases to trimming and J lost 0 bases, with 8 bases between them. CDR1 and CDR2 from the germline V gene are KGHSH and LQKENI.

V gene TRBV6-5 combines with J gene TRBJ2-2; D not resolved. The germline CDR1 and CDR2 sequences are MNHEY and SVGAGI. The CDR3 loop spans 14 amino acids. Deletions cut 0 bases from V and 5 bases from J, with 7 bases between. CDR3 in amino acids: CASSYSTGTGELFF. The CDR3 DNA reads TGTGCCAGCAGTTACTCGACGGGTACCGGGGAGCTGTTTTTT.

This chain links TRBV6-5 with TRBJ2-7, with TRBD2 as a possible D gene (5 bases). Germline V gene lookup returns CDR1 MNHEY and CDR2 SVGAGI. The ends were cut back, 10 bases at V and 0 bases at J, with 16 bases in the middle. The CDR3 sequence is 14 residues long. The CDR3 sequence: CATPLRDYSYEQYF. For the CDR3, the DNA is TGTGCCACCCCATTGAGGGATTACTCCTACGAGCAGTACTTC.

This clone was detected once. The chain couples TRBV27 to TRBJ2-1; 8 bases match TRBD1. This CDR3 is 16 amino acids long. Germline loops: CDR1 MNHEY, CDR2 SMNVEV (reference sequence). J lost 2 bases, V lost 3 bases, and 6 bases had no gene match. For the CDR3, the DNA is TGTGCCAGCAGTTTCCAGGGGGCCCGACCCTACAATGAGCAGTTCTTC. This translates into CASSFQGARPYNEQFF.

The chain carries TRBV9 and TRBJ1-3; 11 bases line up with TRBD1. Germline V gene sequence: CDR1 SGDLS, CDR2 YYNGEE. CDR3 length equals 19 residues. The ends lost 3 bases at V and 0 bases at J; junction bases unmatched: 11. CDR3 coding DNA: TGTGCCAGCAGCGCCCCGGGGGGACAGGGGGACTACTCTGGAAACACCATATATTTT. Translated, it gives CASSAPGGQGDYSGNTIYF. Full variable domain (outside the CDR3, taken from reference TRBV9 and TRBJ1-3): DSGVTQTPKHLITATGQRVTLRCSPRSGDLSVYWYQQSLDQGLQFLIQYYNGEERAKGNILERFSAQQFPDLHSELNLSSLELGDSALYFCASSAPGGQGDYSGNTIYFGEGSWLTVV.

This clone has just one count. The rearrangement joins TRBV7-2 to TRBJ2-7; 12 bases are a match to TRBD2. J gave up 0 bases and V 6 bases, and 3 bases lay outside the gene matches. The CDR3 totals 15 residues. Germline V gene data show CDR1 as SGHTA and CDR2 as FQGNSA. CDR3 sequence reads: CASSLTSGSSYEQYF. The DNA for the CDR3 is TGTGCCAGCAGTTTGACTAGCGGGAGCTCCTACGAGCAGTACTTC.

The rearrangement uses TRBV28 and TRBJ2-5, with 8 bases aligning to TRBD1. V trimming: 3 bases; J trimming: 2 bases; junction bases outside the gene matches: 5. The CDR3 loop spans 15 amino acids. Germline V gene lookup returns CDR1 MDHEN and CDR2 SYDVKM. The CDR3, as DNA: TGTGCCAGCAGTTTGGGAAACAGGGGGCAAGAGACCCAGTACTTC. It is translated as CASSLGNRGQETQYF.

CDR3 region: CASSELGGENEQFF. CDR3 DNA: TGCGCCAGCAGTGAGCTTGGGGGGGAAAATGAGCAGTTCTTC. The rearrangement joins TRBV10-1 to TRBJ2-1; 7 nucleotides match TRBD2. The V segment lost 2 bases and the J segment 7 bases; nucleotides outside the gene matches: 5. The CDR3 has 14 residues. Per germline, CDR1 WNHNN and CDR2 SYGVQD (reference sequence).

The rearrangement joins TRBV14 to TRBJ1-3, with D uncertain. The CDR3 totals 17 residues. V was cut by 4 bases and J by 2 bases, with 18 bases left in between. CDR1 is SGHDN, CDR2 FVKESK, per germline. This CDR3 is CASSPRGRSPPGNTIYF. The CDR3 nucleotides are TGTGCCAGCAGCCCGCGGGGTAGGTCCCCCCCTGGAAACACCATATATTTT.

V usage is TRBV19 and J usage is TRBJ2-1, with D perhaps matching TRBD2 (5 bases). The V end lost 2 bases, the J end lost 7 bases, and 18 bases lay between the germline ends. This CDR3 has 16 residues. The germline V gene encodes CDR1 LNHDA and CDR2 SQIVND (reference sequence). The CDR3 loop reads CASSIIVTLSGNEQFF. In nucleotides, the CDR3 is TGTGCCAGTAGTATAATTGTGACCCTCTCGGGGAATGAGCAGTTCTTC.

In its sample, this clone was seen once. This chain connects TRBV19 to TRBJ2-7, with a weak D call TRBD1 (6 bases). V was cut by 6 bases and J by 1 base, with 10 bases left in between. The germline V gene has CDR1 LNHDA and CDR2 SQIVND (reference sequence). The length of the CDR3 is 13 residues. Here the CDR3 DNA reads TGTGCCAGTAGCCCACAGGGATCCTACGAGCAGTACTTC. It encodes CASSPQGSYEQYF. Full variable domain (outside the CDR3, taken from reference TRBV19 and TRBJ2-7): DGGITQSPKYLFRKEGQNVTLSCEQNLNHDAMYWYRQDPGQGLRLIYYSQIVNDFQKGDIAEGYSVSREKKESFPLTVTSAQKNPTAFYLCASSPQGSYEQYFGPGTRLTVT.

The gene calls are TRBV19 and TRBJ1-1, with a possible D match to TRBD1 (6 bases). The CDR3 runs 16 residues. CDR1 and CDR2 from the germline V gene are LNHDA and SQIVND (reference sequence). V lost 6 bases and J 3 bases, leaving 20 bases between the germline ends. The CDR3 reads CASRVFGGARDTEAFF. As DNA, the CDR3 is TGTGCCAGTAGGGTCTTCGGGGGGGCCAGAGACACTGAAGCTTTCTTT.

The chain carries TRBV10-1 and TRBJ2-1, with a weak D call TRBD1 (6 bases). The CDR3 is made up of 16 amino acids. From germline, CDR1 is WNHNN and CDR2 SYGVQD (reference sequence). Trimming took 1 base from V and 4 from J, leaving 14 bases between them. The CDR3 nucleotides read TGCGCCAGCAGTGAGTTTGGGACACCAGTTTACAATGAGCAGTTCTTC. This encodes CASSEFGTPVYNEQFF.

This clone was observed a single time. The J gene is TRBJ2-3, the V gene TRBV19; 7 bases fit TRBD1. V lost 7 bases to trimming and J lost 5 bases; unmatched junction nucleotides: 12. CDR3 length equals 15 residues. Germline-derived CDR1 and CDR2 are LNHDA and SQIVND (reference sequence). The CDR3 coding sequence is TGTGCCAGTACGACAGGGCCCTATCCTGGAGATACGCAGTATTTT. This translates into CASTTGPYPGDTQYF.

The V call is TRBV7-9, the J call TRBJ2-1; 7 bases line up with TRBD1. This CDR3 has 15 residues. CDR1 is SEHNR and CDR2 is FQNEAQ in the germline V gene (reference sequence). The V gene end was trimmed by 6 bases and the J gene end by 2 bases; junction bases not matched to a gene: 7. The CDR3 DNA reads TGTGCCAGCAGTTTAACAGGGGCCCCCTACAATGAGCAGTTCTTC. Translating gives CASSLTGAPYNEQFF.